This section outlines one T cell receptor beta chain sequence together with its context. No cognate antigen has been identified for it. Nothing much larger sits one base from this clone, and base qualities are not available. PBMCs were isolated by Ficoll-Paque density gradient centrifugation. V was cut back by 0 bases and J by 3 bases, leaving a gap of 11 bases between them. Taken from the germline V gene, the CDR1 and CDR2 loops are SGHRS and YFSETQ. Reading from cysteine to phenylalanine, the CDR3 counts 15 amino acids. Only CDR3 DNA remains: 45 bases, in frame from the first base. The run used an Illumina NovaSeq 6000. TCRalpha and TCRbeta cDNA libraries were built by 5'RACE with constant-segment primers, adding sample barcodes and unique molecular identifiers. RNA was extracted from every sample with Trizol reagent. The libraries were amplified in two PCR steps, and the second step added a second sample barcode and Illumina TruSeq adapters. Sequencing of the libraries was done on an Illumina NovaSeq, producing 2 x 150 bp paired-end reads. The published analysis was carried out like this. Reads were demultiplexed and collapsed into UMI-guided consensus sequences with migec v1.2.7. With mixcr v2.1.11, UMI consensuses were aligned to TRA and TRB V and J templates and assembled into clonotypes. Clonotypes were classified as expanded or contracted when called significant by both edgeR and NoisET, with noise models trained on biological replicates. For edgeR calls, a false discovery rate-adjusted p below 0.01 and a log2 fold-change threshold of 1 were applied. As an exploratory analysis of dynamics, max-normalized trajectories of the 1000 most abundant clonotypes were examined by PCA with hierarchical clustering. Separately sequenced CD4+ and CD8+ repertoires were used to assign a CD4 or CD8 phenotype to each responding clone. TCRdb handled the public reads itself, with Q25 trimming in fastp and clone calling in MiXCR, and kept productive beta chains. Duplicate CDR3 protein sequences are folded into a single record with the most common DNA and genes. The V and J calls here are based on TCRdb, not the publication. Counted in this sample were 250,000 to 350,000 distinct CDR3 sequences; less than 20% of them appeared once. 20% to 25% of the sample rests with the top ten.

These data originate in a study of T-cell memory formation after mild COVID-19 (TCRdb year 2021). A note on the overall study: TCR sequence clusters from the two donors were found to be largely donor specific. Longitudinal TCRalpha and TCRbeta repertoire sequencing tracked T-cell clones expanding and contracting after mild COVID-19 in a couple of donors. The cohort was made up of two young adult volunteers, one female and one male, who were previously healthy. General conclusions and limits of the study: Contracting CD4+ clones appeared mostly in the CM and EM memory subsets, whereas CD8+ clones were enriched in EMRA. Some responding clones were found in pre-infection memory, which suggests that pre-existing cross-reactive memory T cells took part in the SARS-CoV-2 response. Whether the second-wave clones peaking on day 37 were SARS-CoV-2 specific was not confirmed. Clones contracting from day 15 to 85 had balanced CD4/CD8 phenotypes, while a second wave expanding from day 15 to 37 was biased towards CD4+. The study covered only two mild cases, and larger cohorts including severe cases with pre-infection samples were considered necessary.

In this chain, TRBV5-1 is recombined with TRBJ2-3; confidence is insufficient to name the D gene. Source material: PBMCs or a T cell subset sorted from them (not recorded which). The TCR originated in a man aged 18 to 29 who had mild COVID-19 (a few samples of this study predate the infection). The sample titles of this study are shuffled in the database, so cell type and time point are left out; the donor was told from shared clones. The bases are TGCGCCAGCAGCTTGGGTGGGATGTGGACAGATACGCAGTATTTT. The encoded protein is CASSLGGMWTDTQYF.